This T cell receptor (beta chain) stems from a study of T cells after yellow fever vaccination. Study background: The SMART-Seq v4 Ultra Low Input method served to prepare the low-cell-number fractions. Overall study results and limits: The CD4 and CD8 compartments had a small share of their clonotypes in common. Weaker in magnitude, the secondary response showed a faster peak on day 5 versus 15.

Notes on this clonotype: Antigen: not known.

The 5'RACE template-switching step produced TCR cDNA and added a universal primer site and UMIs. TCRdb reanalysed the 5' RACE reads using MiXCR and keeps one entry per CDR3 protein. Of some 600,000 distinct CDR3 sequences in the sample, 9% to 15% were seen once. The material sequenced was PBMCs, taken on the day of the yellow fever booster vaccination. The receptor comes from a man aged 25 to 40 who received the YFV17D yellow fever vaccine.

CDR3 nucleotides: TGCGCCAGCAGCCAAATTTGGACTAGCGGAATAAACACCGGGGAGCTGTTTTTT. Translation: CASSQIWTSGINTGELFF. The chain recombines TRBV4-3 with TRBJ2-2; TRBD2 agrees at 10 bases. Trimming took 2 bases from V and 2 from J; bases not matched to a gene: 8. Looked up from germline, CDR1 is LGHNA and CDR2 is YSLEER. The CDR3 covers 18 residues.